The source of this T cell receptor beta chain is a study of blood T cell repertoires in COVID-19. Study information: Material from acute and convalescent COVID-19 was sourced from the United States, Italy and Spain. Sample material is recorded as cDNA or gDNA derived from T cells, B-cell-depleted T cells, or PBMCs.

CDR3 length: 13 residues. The V and J ends lost 1 base and 11 bases respectively, with 15 bases between them. Germline V lookup: CDR1 MNHNS, CDR2 SASEGT. In the original processing: Amplification with reference gene primers provided the estimates of nucleated cell counts. This table comes from immunoSEQ multiplex PCR, and its TCRdb copy is limited to in-frame clones, with some not included. The DNA gave D and trimming, while V, J and clone size come from that table. The sample shows a few hundred thousand clones, about 85% of them seen only once. The sequenced material came from peripheral blood. The receptor's source is a man aged 55 to 70 with acute or convalescent COVID-19. This sequence joins TRBV6-1 and TRBJ2-7; D call uncertain. The CDR3 spells CASSEVNSGPEYF. CDR3 in DNA: TGTGCCAGCAGTGAAGTCAACTCAGGCCCAGAGTACTTC.